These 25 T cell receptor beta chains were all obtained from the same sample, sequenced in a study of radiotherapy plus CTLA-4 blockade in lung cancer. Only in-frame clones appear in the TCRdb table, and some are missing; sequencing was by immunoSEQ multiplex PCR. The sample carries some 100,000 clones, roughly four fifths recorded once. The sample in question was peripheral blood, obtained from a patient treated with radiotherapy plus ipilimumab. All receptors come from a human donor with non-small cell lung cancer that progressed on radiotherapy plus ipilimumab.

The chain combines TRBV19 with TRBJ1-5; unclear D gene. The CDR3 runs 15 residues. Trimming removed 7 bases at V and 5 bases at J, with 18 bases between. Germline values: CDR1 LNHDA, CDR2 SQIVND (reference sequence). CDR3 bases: TGTGCCAGTACCCACCACGAGGGAGGTCATCAGCCCCAGCATTTT. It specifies CASTHHEGGHQPQHF.

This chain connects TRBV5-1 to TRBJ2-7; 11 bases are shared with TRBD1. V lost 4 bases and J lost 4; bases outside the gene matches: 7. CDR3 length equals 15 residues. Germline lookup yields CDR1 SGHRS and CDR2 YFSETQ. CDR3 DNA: TGCGCCAGCAGCCCGGGGACAGGGGGTGGATACGAGCAGTACTTC. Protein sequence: CASSPGTGGGYEQYF.

CDR3 nucleotide sequence: TGTGCCAGCAGGAGTAGCGGGGGGAGCTCCTACGAGCAGTACTTC. Protein: CASRSSGGSSYEQYF. The rearrangement joins TRBV6-5 to TRBJ2-7; 10 positions match TRBD2. Unmatched junction bases numbered 5, after V lost 6 bases and J lost 0 bases. The CDR3 is 15 residues long. CDR1 and CDR2 from the germline V gene are MNHEY and SVGAGI.

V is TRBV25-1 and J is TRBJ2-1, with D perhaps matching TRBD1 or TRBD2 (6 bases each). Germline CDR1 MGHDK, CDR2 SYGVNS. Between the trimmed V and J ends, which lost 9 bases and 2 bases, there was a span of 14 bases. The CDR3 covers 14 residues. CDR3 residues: CASFGGGTYNEQFF. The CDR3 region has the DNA TGTGCCAGTTTTGGAGGGGGGACCTACAATGAGCAGTTCTTC.

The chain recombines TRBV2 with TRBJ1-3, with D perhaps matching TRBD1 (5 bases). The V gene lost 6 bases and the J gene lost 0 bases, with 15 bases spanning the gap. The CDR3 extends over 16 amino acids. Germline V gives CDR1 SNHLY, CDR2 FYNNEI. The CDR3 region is CASRGDRGSSGNTIYF. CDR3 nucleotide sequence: TGTGCCAGCAGAGGAGACAGAGGAAGCTCTGGAAACACCATATATTTT.

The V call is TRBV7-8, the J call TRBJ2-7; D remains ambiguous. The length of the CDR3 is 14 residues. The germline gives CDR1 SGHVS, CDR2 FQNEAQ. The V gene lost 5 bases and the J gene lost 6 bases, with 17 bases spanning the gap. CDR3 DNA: TGTGCCAGCAGCCCCCACCATTTGACAACCGAGCAGTACTTC. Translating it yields CASSPHHLTTEQYF.

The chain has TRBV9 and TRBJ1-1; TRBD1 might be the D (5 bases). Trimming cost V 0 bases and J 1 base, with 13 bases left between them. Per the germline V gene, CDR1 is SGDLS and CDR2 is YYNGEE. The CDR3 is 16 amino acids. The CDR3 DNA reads TGTGCCAGCAGCGTAGGCCCCGGGGACCGGAACACTGAAGCTTTCTTT. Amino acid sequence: CASSVGPGDRNTEAFF.

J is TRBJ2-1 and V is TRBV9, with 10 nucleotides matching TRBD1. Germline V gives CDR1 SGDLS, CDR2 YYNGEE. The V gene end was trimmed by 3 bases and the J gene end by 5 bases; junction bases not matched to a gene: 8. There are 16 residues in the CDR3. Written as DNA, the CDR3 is TGTGCCAGCAGCGGGTACGGGACAGGGGATAACAATGAGCAGTTCTTC. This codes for CASSGYGTGDNNEQFF.

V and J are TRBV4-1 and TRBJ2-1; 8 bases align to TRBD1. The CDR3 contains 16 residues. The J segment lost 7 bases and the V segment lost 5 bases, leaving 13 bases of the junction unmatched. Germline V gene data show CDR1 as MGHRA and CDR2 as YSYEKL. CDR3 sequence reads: CASSKGDLNRGNEQFF. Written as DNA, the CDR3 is TGCGCCAGCAGCAAAGGAGATTTAAACAGGGGGAATGAGCAGTTCTTC.

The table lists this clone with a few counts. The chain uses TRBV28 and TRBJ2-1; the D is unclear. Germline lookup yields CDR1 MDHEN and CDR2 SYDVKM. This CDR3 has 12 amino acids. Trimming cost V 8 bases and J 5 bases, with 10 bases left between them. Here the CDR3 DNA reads TGTGCCAGCCGGCTAACTAACAATGAGCAGTTCTTC. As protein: CASRLTNNEQFF.

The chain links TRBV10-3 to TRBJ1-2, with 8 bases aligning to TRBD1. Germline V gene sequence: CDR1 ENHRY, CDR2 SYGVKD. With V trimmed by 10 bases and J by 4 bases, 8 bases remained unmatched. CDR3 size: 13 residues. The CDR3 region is CATTAGQVYGYTF. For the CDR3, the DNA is TGTGCCACCACGGCGGGACAGGTCTATGGCTACACCTTC.

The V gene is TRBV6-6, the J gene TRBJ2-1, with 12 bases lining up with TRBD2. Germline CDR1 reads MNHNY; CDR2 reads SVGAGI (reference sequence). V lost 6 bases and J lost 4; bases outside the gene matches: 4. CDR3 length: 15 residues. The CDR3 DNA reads TGTGCCAGCAGACGAGGGACTAGCGGGTACAATGAGCAGTTCTTC. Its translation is CASRRGTSGYNEQFF.

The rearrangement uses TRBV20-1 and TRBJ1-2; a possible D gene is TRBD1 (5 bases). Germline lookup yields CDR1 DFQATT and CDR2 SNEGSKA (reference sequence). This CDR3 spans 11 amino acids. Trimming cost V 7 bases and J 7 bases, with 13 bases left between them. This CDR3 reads CSVPGLSGYTF. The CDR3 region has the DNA TGCAGTGTGCCGGGGCTCTCTGGCTACACCTTC.

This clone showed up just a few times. CDR3 sequence (DNA): TGTGCCAGCAGTTACGGAGAGACCCAGTACTTC. It translates to CASSYGETQYF. The chain uses TRBV6-5 and TRBJ2-5; D not resolved. Germline CDR1 MNHEY, CDR2 SVGAGI. Trimming cost V 2 bases and J 4 bases, with 2 bases left between them. The CDR3 contains 11 residues.

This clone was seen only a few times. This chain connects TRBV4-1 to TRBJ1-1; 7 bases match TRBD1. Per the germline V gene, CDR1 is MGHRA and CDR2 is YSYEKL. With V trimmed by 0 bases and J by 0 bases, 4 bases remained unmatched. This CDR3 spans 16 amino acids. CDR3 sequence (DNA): TGCGCCAGCAGCCAAGATCGAGGGGGCCTGAACACTGAAGCTTTCTTT. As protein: CASSQDRGGLNTEAFF.

This chain's CDR3 is CASSHPRGRGTDTQYF. In DNA form, the CDR3 reads TGTGCCAGCTCACACCCCAGGGGAAGGGGCACAGATACGCAGTATTTT. V usage is TRBV18 and J usage is TRBJ2-3, with D possibly matching TRBD1 (6 bases). CDR3 size: 16 residues. V lost 4 bases and J lost 1, with 15 bases in between. From germline, CDR1 is KGHSH and CDR2 LQKENI.

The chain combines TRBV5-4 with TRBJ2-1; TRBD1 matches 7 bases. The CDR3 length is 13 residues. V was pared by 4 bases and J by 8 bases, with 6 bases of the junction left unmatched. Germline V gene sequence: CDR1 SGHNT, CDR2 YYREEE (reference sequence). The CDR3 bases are TGTGCCAGCAGCAGGGGACAGTCCCATGAGCAGTTCTTC. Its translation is CASSRGQSHEQFF.

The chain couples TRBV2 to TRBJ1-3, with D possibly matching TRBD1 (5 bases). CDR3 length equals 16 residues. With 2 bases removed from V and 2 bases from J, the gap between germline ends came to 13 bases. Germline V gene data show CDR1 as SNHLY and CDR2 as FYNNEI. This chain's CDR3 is CASSETPGMAGNTIYF. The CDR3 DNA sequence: TGTGCCAGCAGTGAAACACCAGGGATGGCTGGAAACACCATATATTTT.

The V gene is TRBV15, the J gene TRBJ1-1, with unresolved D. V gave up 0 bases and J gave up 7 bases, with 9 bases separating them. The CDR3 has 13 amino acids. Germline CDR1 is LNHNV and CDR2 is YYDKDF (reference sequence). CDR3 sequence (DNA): TGTGCCACCAGCAGAGATCTAGGGATTGAAGCTTTCTTT. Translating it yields CATSRDLGIEAFF.

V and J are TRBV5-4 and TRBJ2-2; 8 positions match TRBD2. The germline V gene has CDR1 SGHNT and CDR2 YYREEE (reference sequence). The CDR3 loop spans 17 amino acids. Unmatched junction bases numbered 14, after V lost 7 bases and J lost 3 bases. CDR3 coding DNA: TGTGCCAGCTCATTTAGGAGCGGGAGCAGGGACACCGGGGAGCTGTTTTTT. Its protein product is CASSFRSGSRDTGELFF.

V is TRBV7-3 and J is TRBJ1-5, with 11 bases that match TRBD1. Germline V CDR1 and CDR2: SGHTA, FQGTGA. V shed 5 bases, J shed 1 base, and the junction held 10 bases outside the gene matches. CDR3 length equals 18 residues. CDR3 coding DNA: TGTGCCAGCAGCCTCCGGACAGGGGGCGCAGAAAGCAATCAGCCCCAGCATTTT. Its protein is CASSLRTGGAESNQPQHF.

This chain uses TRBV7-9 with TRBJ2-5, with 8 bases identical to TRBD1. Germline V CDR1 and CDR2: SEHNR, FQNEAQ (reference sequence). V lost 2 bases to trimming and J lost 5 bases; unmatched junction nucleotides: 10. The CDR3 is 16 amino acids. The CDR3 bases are TGTGCCAGCAGCTTAACAGGGGGTTCCTTGGGGGAGACCCAGTACTTC. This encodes CASSLTGGSLGETQYF.

The CDR3 is CASSQDQDSYNEQFF. The CDR3 DNA follows: TGCGCCAGCAGCCAAGATCAAGACAGCTACAATGAGCAGTTCTTC. The J gene is TRBJ2-1, the V gene TRBV4-3; maybe TRBD1 (5 bases). The CDR3 length is 15 residues. Germline assignment: CDR1 LGHNA and CDR2 YSLEER. Trimming cost V 0 bases and J 3 bases, with 9 bases left between them.

The CDR3 DNA follows: TGTGCCAGCGGACAGGGCTACGAGCAGTACTTC. Translation gives CASGQGYEQYF. The chain uses TRBV25-1 and TRBJ2-7, with TRBD1 matching 8 bases. Germline V gene data show CDR1 as MGHDK and CDR2 as SYGVNS. The V gene end was trimmed by 8 bases and the J gene end by 3 bases; junction bases not matched to a gene: 0. The CDR3 contains 11 residues.

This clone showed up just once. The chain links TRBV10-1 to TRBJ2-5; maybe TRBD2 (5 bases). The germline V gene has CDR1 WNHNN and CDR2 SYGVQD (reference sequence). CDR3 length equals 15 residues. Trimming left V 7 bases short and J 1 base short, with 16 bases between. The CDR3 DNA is TGCGCCAGCAAGGCCCGCGGGCAGATCCAAGAGACCCAGTACTTC. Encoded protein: CASKARGQIQETQYF.